This T cell receptor (beta chain) was found in a study of blood T cells in healthy people across ages. The overall study: Template switching picked up about one barcoded beta molecule for each two T cells. Study results and limitations: As age increased, TCR beta diversity per million T cells fell in a roughly linear fashion.

Alongside a J-beta primer mix, a sample-barcoded 5' primer served in a second PCR lasting roughly 6 to 11 cycles. One entry per CDR3 protein results from TCRdb running MiXCR on the 5' RACE reads. The table lists around 990,000 distinct CDR3 sequences, approximately 25% of them singletons. A remark on this clonotype: What it binds is unknown.

This CDR3 contains 12 residues. V was pared by 5 bases and J by 6 bases, with 11 bases between. Germline V lookup: CDR1 SEHNR, CDR2 FQNEAQ (reference sequence). In addition, the sample was reused for a study of T cells of mothers and their children. In that study: Maternal samples each gave over 8.5 million TCR beta CDR3 reads, and child samples approximately 3 million each.

The TCR was taken from a girl aged 2 to 10 in good health. The V gene is TRBV7-9, the J gene TRBJ2-7, with a tentative D call TRBD1 (5 bases). The sample taken for sequencing was blood. The CDR3 region is CASSRTGFEQYF. CDR3 nucleotides: TGTGCCAGCAGCCGCACAGGTTTCGAGCAGTACTTC.